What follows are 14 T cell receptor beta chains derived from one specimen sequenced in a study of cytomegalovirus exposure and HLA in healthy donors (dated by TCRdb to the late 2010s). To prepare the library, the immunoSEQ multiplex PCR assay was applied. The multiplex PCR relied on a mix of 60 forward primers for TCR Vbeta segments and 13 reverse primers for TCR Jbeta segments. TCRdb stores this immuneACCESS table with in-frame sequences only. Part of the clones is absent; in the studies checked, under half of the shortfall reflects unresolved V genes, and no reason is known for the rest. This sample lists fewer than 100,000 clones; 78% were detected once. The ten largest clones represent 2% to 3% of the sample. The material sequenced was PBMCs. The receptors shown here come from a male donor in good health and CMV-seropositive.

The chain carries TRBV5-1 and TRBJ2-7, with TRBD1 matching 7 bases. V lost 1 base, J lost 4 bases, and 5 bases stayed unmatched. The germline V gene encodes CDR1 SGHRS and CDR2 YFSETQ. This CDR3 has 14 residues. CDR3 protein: CASSLKGADYEQYF. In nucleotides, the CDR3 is TGCGCCAGCAGCTTGAAGGGGGCGGATTACGAGCAGTACTTC.

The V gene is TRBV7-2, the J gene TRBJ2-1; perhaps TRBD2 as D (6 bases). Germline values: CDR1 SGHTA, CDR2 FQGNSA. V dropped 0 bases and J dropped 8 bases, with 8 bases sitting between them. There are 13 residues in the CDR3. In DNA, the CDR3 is TGTGCCAGCAGCTTAGCTAGGAGGGATGAGCAGTTCTTC. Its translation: CASSLARRDEQFF.

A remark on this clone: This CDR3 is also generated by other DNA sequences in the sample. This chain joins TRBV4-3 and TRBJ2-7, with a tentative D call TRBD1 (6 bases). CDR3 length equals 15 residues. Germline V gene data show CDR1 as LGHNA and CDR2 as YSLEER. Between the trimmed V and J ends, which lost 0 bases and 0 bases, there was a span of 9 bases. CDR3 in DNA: TGCGCCAGCAGCCAAGACAGGGGAACCTCCTACGAGCAGTACTTC. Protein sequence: CASSQDRGTSYEQYF.

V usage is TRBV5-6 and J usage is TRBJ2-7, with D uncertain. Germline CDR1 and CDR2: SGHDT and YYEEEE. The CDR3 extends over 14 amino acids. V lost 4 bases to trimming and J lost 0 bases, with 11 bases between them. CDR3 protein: CASSARLDSYEQYF. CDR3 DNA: TGTGCCAGCAGCGCAAGACTCGACTCCTACGAGCAGTACTTC.

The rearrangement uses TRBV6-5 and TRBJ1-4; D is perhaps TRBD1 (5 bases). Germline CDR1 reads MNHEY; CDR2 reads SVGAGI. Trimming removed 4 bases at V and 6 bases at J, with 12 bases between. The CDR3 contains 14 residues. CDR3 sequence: CASSSWGGHEKLFF. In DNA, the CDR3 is TGTGCCAGCAGTTCATGGGGCGGTCATGAAAAACTGTTTTTT.

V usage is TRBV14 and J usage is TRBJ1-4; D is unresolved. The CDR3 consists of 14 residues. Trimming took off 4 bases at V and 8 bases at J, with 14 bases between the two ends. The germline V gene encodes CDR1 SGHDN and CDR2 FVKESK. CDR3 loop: CASSLDLRGEKLFF. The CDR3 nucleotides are TGTGCCAGCAGCCTCGATTTAAGAGGGGAAAAACTGTTTTTT.

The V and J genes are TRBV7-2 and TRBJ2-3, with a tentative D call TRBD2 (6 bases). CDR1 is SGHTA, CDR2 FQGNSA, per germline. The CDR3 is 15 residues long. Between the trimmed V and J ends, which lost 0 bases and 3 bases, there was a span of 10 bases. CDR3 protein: CASSLAAGRTDTQYF. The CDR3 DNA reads TGTGCCAGCAGCTTAGCAGCGGGTCGGACAGATACGCAGTATTTT. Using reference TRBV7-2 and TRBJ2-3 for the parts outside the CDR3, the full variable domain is GAGVSQSPSNKVTEKGKDVELRCDPISGHTALYWYRQSLGQGLEFLIYFQGNSAPDKSGLPSDRFSAERTGGSVSTLTIQRTQQEDSAVYLCASSLAAGRTDTQYFGPGTRLTVL.

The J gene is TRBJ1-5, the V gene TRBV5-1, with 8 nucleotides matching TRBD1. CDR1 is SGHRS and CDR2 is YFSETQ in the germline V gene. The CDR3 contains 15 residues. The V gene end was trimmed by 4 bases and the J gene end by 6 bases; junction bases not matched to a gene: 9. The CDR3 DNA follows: TGCGCCAGCAGCCCTGGGGCAGGGGGCCCTCAGCCCCAGCATTTT. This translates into CASSPGAGGPQPQHF. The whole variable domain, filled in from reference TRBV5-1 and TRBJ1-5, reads KAGVTQTPRYLIKTRGQQVTLSCSPISGHRSVSWYQQTPGQGLQFLFEYFSETQRNKGNFPGRFSGRQFSNSRSEMNVSTLELGDSALYLCASSPGAGGPQPQHFGDGTRLSIL.

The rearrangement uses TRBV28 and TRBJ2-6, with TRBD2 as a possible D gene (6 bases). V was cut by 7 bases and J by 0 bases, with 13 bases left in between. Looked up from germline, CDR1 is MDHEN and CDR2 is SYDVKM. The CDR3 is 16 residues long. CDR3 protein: CASISGVISGANVLTF. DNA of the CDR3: TGTGCCAGCATTTCGGGGGTAATCTCTGGGGCCAACGTCCTGACTTTC.

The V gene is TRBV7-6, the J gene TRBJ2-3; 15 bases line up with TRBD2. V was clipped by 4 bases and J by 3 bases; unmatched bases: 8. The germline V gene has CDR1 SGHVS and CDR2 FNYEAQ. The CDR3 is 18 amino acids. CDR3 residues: CASSSGTSGRRATDTQYF. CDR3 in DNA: TGTGCCAGCAGCTCCGGGACTAGCGGGAGGCGTGCGACAGATACGCAGTATTTT.

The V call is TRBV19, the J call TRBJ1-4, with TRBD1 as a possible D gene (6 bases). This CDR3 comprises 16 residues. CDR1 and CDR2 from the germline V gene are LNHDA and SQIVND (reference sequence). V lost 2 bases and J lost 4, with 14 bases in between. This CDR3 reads CASSIRARGGNEKLFF. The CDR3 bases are TGTGCCAGTAGTATAAGGGCCAGGGGCGGTAATGAAAAACTGTTTTTT.

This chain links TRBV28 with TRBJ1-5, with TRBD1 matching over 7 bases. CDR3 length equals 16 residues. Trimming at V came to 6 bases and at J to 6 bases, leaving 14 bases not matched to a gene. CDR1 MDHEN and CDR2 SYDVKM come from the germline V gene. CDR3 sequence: CASSPSATTGFQPQHF. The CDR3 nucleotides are TGTGCCAGCAGCCCATCTGCTACGACAGGGTTTCAGCCCCAGCATTTT.

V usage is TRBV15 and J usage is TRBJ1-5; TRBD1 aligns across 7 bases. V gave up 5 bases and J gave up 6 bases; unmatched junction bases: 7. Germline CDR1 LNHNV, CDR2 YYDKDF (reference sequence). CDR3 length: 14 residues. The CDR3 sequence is CATSRDRALQPQHF. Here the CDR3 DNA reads TGTGCCACCAGCCGCGACAGGGCTCTTCAGCCCCAGCATTTT.

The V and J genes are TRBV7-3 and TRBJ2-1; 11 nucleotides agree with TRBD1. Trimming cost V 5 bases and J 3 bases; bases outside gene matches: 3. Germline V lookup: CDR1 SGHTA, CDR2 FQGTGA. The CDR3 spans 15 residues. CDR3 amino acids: CASSMGQGGYNEQFF. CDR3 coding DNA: TGTGCCAGCAGCATGGGACAGGGGGGCTACAATGAGCAGTTCTTC.